This entry describes one TCR beta chain. Antigen unknown. This specimen belongs to a study of monozygotic twins with inflammatory bowel disease. Study-level results: Healthy co-twins exceeded IBD patients in TCRbeta diversity as measured by inverse Simpson. Immunosuppressive treatments differing between patients may have added repertoire variability.

Two rounds of nested PCR, of 16 and 9 cycles, were run on TCRalpha and TCRbeta cDNA. TCRdb re-called the 5' RACE reads and gives one entry per CDR3 protein, without DNA. The sample includes 110,000 to 150,000 distinct CDR3 sequences. CDR3 size: 15 residues. Germline V gene lookup returns CDR1 SQVTM and CDR2 ANQGSEA. The V gene is TRBV29-1, the J gene TRBJ2-3; absent DNA, TCRdb's TRBD1 call cannot be checked. Sequencing was carried out using blood. This sequence was found in a human donor with ulcerative colitis or Crohn's disease, or a healthy co-twin of an affected twin (not recorded which). CDR3 sequence reads: CSVSLPGQSTDTQYF.